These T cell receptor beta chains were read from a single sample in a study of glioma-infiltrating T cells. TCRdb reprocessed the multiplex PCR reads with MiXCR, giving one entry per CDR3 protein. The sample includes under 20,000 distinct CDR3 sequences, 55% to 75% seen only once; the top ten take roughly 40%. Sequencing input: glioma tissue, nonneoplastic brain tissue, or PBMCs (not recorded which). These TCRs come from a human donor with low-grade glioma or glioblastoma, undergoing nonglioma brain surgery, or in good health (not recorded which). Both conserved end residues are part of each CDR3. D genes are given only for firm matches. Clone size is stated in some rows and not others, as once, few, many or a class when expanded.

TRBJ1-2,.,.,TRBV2,TGTGCCAGCAGGCAAGGGGCCTCTTCAAGAGGCTATGGCTACACCTTC,CASRQGASSRGYGYTF
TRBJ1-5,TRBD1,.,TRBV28,TGTGCCAGCAGTTCGAGCGACAGGGTCGACAATCAGCCCCAGCATTTT,CASSSSDRVDNQPQHF
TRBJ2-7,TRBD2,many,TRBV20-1,TGCAGTGCTAGTGATCCCGGGACTAGCGGTACCTACGAGCAGTACTTC,CSASDPGTSGTYEQYF
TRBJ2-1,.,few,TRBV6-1,TGTGCCAGCAGCCTTCGACCTATGTGGTTCTTC,CASSLRPMWFF
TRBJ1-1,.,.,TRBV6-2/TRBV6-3,TGTGCCAGCAGCTTCTTACAAGAGAACACTGAAGCTTTCTTT,CASSFLQENTEAFF
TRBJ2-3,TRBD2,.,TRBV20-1,TGCAGTGCTGTAGGGACTAGCGGCACAGATACGCAGTATTTT,CSAVGTSGTDTQYF
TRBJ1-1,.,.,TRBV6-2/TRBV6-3,TGTGCCAGCAGACGGACACTCACTGAAGCTTTCTTT,CASRRTLTEAFF
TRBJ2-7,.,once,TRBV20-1,TGCAGTGCTGCCGAGGCGGCTAGCTTTAGCTACGAGCAGTACTTC,CSAAEAASFSYEQYF
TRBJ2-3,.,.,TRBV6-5,TGTGCCATCAGTCAACTACAGGGTCCAGATACGCAGTATTTT,CAISQLQGPDTQYF
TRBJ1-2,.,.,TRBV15,TGTGCCACCAGCAGCCATGGCCAGTCCGATGGCTACACCTTC,CATSSHGQSDGYTF
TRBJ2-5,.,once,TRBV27,TGTGCCAGCAGTTCGGGACCAGCGGGGAGGGGGGAGACCCAGTACTTC,CASSSGPAGRGETQYF
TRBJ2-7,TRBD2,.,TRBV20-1,TGCAGTGCCCCGAATCCTAGCGGGAGCCAGGAGCAGTACTTC,CSAPNPSGSQEQYF
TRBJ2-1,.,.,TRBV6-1,TGTGCCAGCAGTTTAGAGAGGGAGAGGGGGGATGAGCAGTTCTTC,CASSLERERGDEQFF
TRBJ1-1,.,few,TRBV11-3,TGTGCCAGCAGCTTAGAAGGGCCCGGCACTGAAGCTTTCTTT,CASSLEGPGTEAFF
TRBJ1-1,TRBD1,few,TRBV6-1,TGTGCCAGCAGAACAGGGGTCACTGAAGCTTTCTTT,CASRTGVTEAFF
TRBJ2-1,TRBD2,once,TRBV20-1,TGCAGCTCCGGGACTAGCACATACAATGAGCAGTTCTTC,CSSGTSTYNEQFF
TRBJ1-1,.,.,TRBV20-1,TGCAGTGCTAACCCCCCCTTGCCAGGGTGGACTGAAGCTTTCTTT,CSANPPLPGWTEAFF
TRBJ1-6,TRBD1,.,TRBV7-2,TGTGCCAGCAGTCACCAGGGGGCAAGCTATAATTCACCCCTCCACTTT,CASSHQGASYNSPLHF
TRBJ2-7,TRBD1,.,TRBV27,TGTGCCAGCAGCCCGGGACAGTTCTCCTACGAGCAGTACTTC,CASSPGQFSYEQYF
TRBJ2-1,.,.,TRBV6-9,TGTGCCAGCAGTTACCGGAGACAGGCGAATGAGCAGTTCTTC,CASSYRRQANEQFF
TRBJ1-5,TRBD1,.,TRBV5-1,TGCGCCAGCAGTTCGACAGGGTTGGGCAATCAGCCCCAGCATTTT,CASSSTGLGNQPQHF
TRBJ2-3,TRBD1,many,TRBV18,TGTGCCAGCCAGGGACAGGGAAGGACAGATACGCAGTATTTT,CASQGQGRTDTQYF
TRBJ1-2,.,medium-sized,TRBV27,TGTGCCAGCAGTTTAAAAGCCCCCGGGACTCCCTATGGCTACACCTTC,CASSLKAPGTPYGYTF
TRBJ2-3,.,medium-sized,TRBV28,TGTGCCAGCAGTTTTTCAGGGAGTGAGCCAGATACGCAGTATTTT,CASSFSGSEPDTQYF
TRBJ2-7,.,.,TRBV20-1,TGCAGTGCTACCTTTGGTAGGGGACTCTCCTACGAGCAATACTTC,CSATFGRGLSYEQYF
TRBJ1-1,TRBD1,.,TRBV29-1,TGCAGCGATACAGGGGACACTGAAGCTTTCTTT,CSDTGDTEAFF
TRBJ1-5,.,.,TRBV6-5,TGTGCCAGCAGTTCACGGCTACAGGGAGGGCCCCAGCATTTT,CASSSRLQGGPQHF
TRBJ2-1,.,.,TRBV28,TGTGCCAGCAGTTTATATACAGGGAGCTCCTACAATGAGCAGTTCTTC,CASSLYTGSSYNEQFF
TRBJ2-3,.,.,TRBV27,TGTGCCAGCAGGGCAGGGAACACAGATACGCAGTATTTT,CASRAGNTDTQYF